This TCR beta chain was obtained from a study of cytomegalovirus exposure and HLA in healthy donors (dated by TCRdb to about 2017). For the study in its entirety: An earlier analysis of around 600 of the donors reported 250 to 300 Gb of sequence data and roughly 110 million unique TCR beta sequences from roughly 200 million T cells. An early release covering more than 500 HLA-typed donors comprised approximately 300 gigabases of sequencing data and roughly 85 million unique TCR sequences. Of the roughly 400 genotyped donors, 75% to 85% were placed in the genetic ancestry cluster associated with self-reported Caucasian donors. The aim of the study was to test whether cataloging public T cell receptors could identify signatures of past pathogen exposure. The study profiled the T cell repertoires of hundreds of subjects by immunosequencing and related them to cytomegalovirus serostatus. Along with the approximately 700-subject first cohort, a separate validation cohort of over 90 different subjects was used. The study combined high-throughput TCR immunosequencing, statistical association of individual TCRs with disease status, and machine learning to predict cytomegalovirus infection status. In a later analysis, previously published TCR beta repertoires from 666 donors were re-analyzed and high-resolution HLA genotyping was added so that TCR occurrence patterns could be studied. The later analysis used no new phenotypic data to find candidate immune exposures, relying instead on TCR beta sequences and their occurrence across donors. An earlier analysis of 587 of the donors applied high-throughput TCR beta sequencing to assess whether each TCR beta V gene segment acted as functional or pseudogenic. Donor age, sex, ethnicity and CMV serostatus were compiled together with the repertoire data. A later genetic analysis used genome-wide SNP genotypes for about three fifths of the 666 donors, treating that subset as a discovery cohort. Every discovery cohort repertoire had been produced on one sequencing platform. Class I and class II HLA loci were covered by the typing at four-digit resolution. Typing coverage varied by locus: roughly 629-630 donors for A, B, C, DRB1 and DQB1; about 520 for DQA1; around 610 for DPA1; fewer than 480 for DPB1. Because of strong linkage in the cohort, five DR-DQ haplotypes were treated as single units for association and clustering. On average, 235,054 unique TCR beta nucleotide sequences were sequenced per donor among about 400 genotyped donors of the cohort, with about 17% of those sequences being non-productive. Summary of the overall study and its limitations: Presence/absence analyses assumed roughly uniform sequencing depth across donors, an assumption that may not hold. A later genetic analysis associated a missense DCLRE1C variant with V-gene and J-gene trimming of TCR beta chains, and an independent cohort replicated the association. A group of highly shared sequence variants was considered likely to be a technical artifact of the sequencing pipeline. According to a later analysis, most CMV-associated TCR beta chains appeared to be HLA-restricted, and the HLA associations seemed to be driven largely by CMV exposure. Strong co-occurrence of HLA alleles, especially DR and DQ, made assigning TCR associations to individual alleles difficult. In a later analysis, several top co-occurrence clusters were reported to appear linked to parvovirus B19, influenza, CMV and Epstein-Barr virus. A later analysis associated 17,000 or so TCR beta sequences with specific HLA alleles at a false discovery rate of 0.05. In a later analysis, HLA-associated TCR beta chains showed more clonal expansion and lower generation probabilities than non-associated chains that were equally common. In a later analysis, TCR association rates were found to vary across HLA loci, with the most associated TCRs seen for DRB1 alleles and the fewest for HLA-C alleles. Because some donors lacked HLA typing at each locus, the association tests relied only on the typed subset. A later genetic analysis reported fewer N-insertions in productive TCRs among donors in an Asian-associated ancestry cluster than the roughly 700-donor mean. Most TCR sequences were observed very rarely across donors, whereas some public TCRs were present in many individuals. For the cohort, immune exposure information was limited to CMV serostatus. Cytomegalovirus status was reported to be diagnosed by the classifier with high specificity and sensitivity in both the original and validation cohorts. Because the 87-base-pair reads could not distinguish some IMGT-functional V segments, including TRBV6-2 and TRBV6-3, those segments were excluded. Broadly in line with IMGT annotations, most TCR beta V segments showed up in productive rearrangements about 87% or about 30% of the time in an earlier analysis of several hundred of the donors. A total of roughly 160 TCR beta chains were listed by the study as associated with cytomegalovirus. Linkage disequilibrium might explain the correlated functional status among segregating V segments, but an unknown experimental factor could not be excluded. Over 15 rarely observed V segments, including chromosome 9 orphons, were excluded from the earlier analysis of a few hundred of the donors because counts were too low. This cohort had only TCR beta chains sequenced, and the lack of alpha or paired-chain data limited which features could be detected. Three of the identified cytomegalovirus-associated TCR beta chains were confirmed in vitro to be specific for cytomegalovirus antigens. A further reported finding was that TCR beta sequences accurately predicted the HLA-A and HLA-B alleles for most subjects in the first cohort. According to the authors, the approach could potentially be generalized to other disease states and immunological phenotypes.

Points on this clone: Its binding antigen is unknown. Qualities for individual bases were not recorded, and no much larger clone is one base off.

The cohort was made up of 500 to 850 healthy bone marrow donors. At the time of sampling, every cohort member was nominally healthy, though immune exposures that went unrecorded were likely present. The donor tested CMV seronegative, placing the donor among the 352 seronegative members of the cohort. A peripheral blood sample was collected from each donor, and TCR beta sequencing was performed on peripheral blood mononuclear cells. Genomic DNA extraction from the blood cell samples was performed with the Qiagen DNeasy Blood Extraction Kit. From the cysteine through the phenylalanine, the CDR3 covers 16 amino acids. Only CDR3 DNA is held: 48 bases, read in frame from base 1. CDR1 and CDR2, looked up from the germline V gene, are SGHRS and YFSETQ. Germline trimming amounts to 1 base on V and 2 bases on J, with 5 as the count of junction bases outside the gene matches. The library was prepared using the immunoSEQ multiplex PCR assay. For the multiplex PCR, a mixture combining 60 forward primers for TCR Vbeta segments and 13 reverse primers for TCR Jbeta segments was used. A multiplex PCR assay on genomic DNA amplified the CDR3 region of rearranged TCR beta genes. The Illumina HiSeq System was used to sequence the amplified TCR beta libraries as 87-base-pair reads. From the authors' description of their analysis: In a later analysis, some 80 million unique TCR beta chains were counted across the 650 to 700 repertoires, and around 10 million of these chains were shared by at least two donors. Raw reads were error-corrected and collapsed into unique sequences by a nearest-neighbor algorithm in which closely related sequences were merged to remove PCR and sequencing errors. To assign V, D and J gene segments, CDR3 sequences were aligned to IMGT reference sequences. For a sequence to be retained, at least a six-nucleotide match to both a V gene segment and a J gene segment was required. Rearrangements were classified as productive when the CDR3 lacked stop codons and remained in frame with V and J, and all other rearrangements were classified as non-productive. Following IMGT convention, CDR3 was defined as the stretch from the second conserved V-encoded cysteine to the conserved J-encoded phenylalanine. Sequences without an unambiguous match to a single V gene segment were excluded from the earlier analysis of almost 600 of the donors. In an earlier analysis of 450 to 700 of the donors, V segments were called functional above 56.7% productive rearrangements and were called segregating when the between-donor standard deviation exceeded 5%. To diagnose cytomegalovirus status from the catalog of TCR beta chain sequences, a statistical classification framework was built. A later analysis assigned V and J genes by comparing TCR nucleotide sequences with IMGT/GENE-DB human TR gene sequences. The TCRdist pipeline was used in a later analysis to assign CDR3 sequences and most-parsimonious VDJ recombination scenarios. In a later analysis, every TCR beta chain was defined by the combination of its CDR3 amino acid sequence and its V-gene family, and reads without a unique V-gene family were dropped. As a way to deal with suspected cross-contamination and a sequencing artifact, a later analysis dropped 592 nucleotide sequences that were highly shared and had low generation probability. For each public chain, a later analysis derived a clonal expansion index from normalized ranks of inferred template counts within each repertoire. In a later analysis, generation probabilities were computed using a VDJ recombination model fitted to out-of-frame rearrangements, and the results were checked against IGoR. Hypergeometric tests were used in a later analysis to score TCR-TCR, TCR-HLA and TCR-CMV co-occurrence, with a repertoire-size bias correction applied to the TCR pairs. False discovery rates were estimated in a later analysis by permuting HLA or CMV assignments 20 times. In a later analysis, co-occurring TCRs were grouped using DBSCAN, with TCRdist sequence similarity added in when clustering inside HLA-allele-positive subsets. Repertoires with fewer than 30,000 or more than 120,000 public chains, plus five repertoires with anomalous nucleotide sharing, were excluded from co-occurrence clustering. The clones in this table, taken by TCRdb from immuneACCESS, are in-frame only. Not every clone is retained; where verified, under half of the shortfall comes from an unresolved V gene, and the cause of the rest is unknown. V, J and clone size derive from that table, while D and trimming were established from the DNA sequence. Counted in this sample were 90,000 to 120,000 clones; 70% to 80% of them appeared once. Approximately 2% of the sample lies in the top ten.

The receptor comes from a young man in good health and CMV-seronegative. The sequence is built from TRBV5-1 and TRBJ2-5; 10 bases in the middle match TRBD2. The sample comprised PBMCs. The DNA sequence is TGCGCCAGCAGCTTGCGATCTAGCGGGGGTCAAGAGACCCAGTACTTC. Translation gives CASSLRSSGGQETQYF.